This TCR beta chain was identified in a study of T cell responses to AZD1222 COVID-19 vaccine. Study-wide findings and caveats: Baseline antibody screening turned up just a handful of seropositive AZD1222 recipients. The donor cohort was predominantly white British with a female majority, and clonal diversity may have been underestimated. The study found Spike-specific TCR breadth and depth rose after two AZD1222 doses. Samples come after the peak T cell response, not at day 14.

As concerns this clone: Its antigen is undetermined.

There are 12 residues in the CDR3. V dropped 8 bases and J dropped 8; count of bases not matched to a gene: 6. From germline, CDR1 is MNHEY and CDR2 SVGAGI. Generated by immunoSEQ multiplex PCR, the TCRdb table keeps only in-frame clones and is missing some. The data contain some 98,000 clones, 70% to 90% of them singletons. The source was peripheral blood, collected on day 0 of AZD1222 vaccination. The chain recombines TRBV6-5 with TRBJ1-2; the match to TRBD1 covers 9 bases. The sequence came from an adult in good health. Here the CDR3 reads CASRDRVVGYTF. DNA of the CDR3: TGTGCCAGCCGGGACAGGGTGGTCGGCTACACCTTC.